One TCR beta chain is described in this entry. This clonotype was detected ten times or more. Its antigen is unknown. No much larger clone is present one base from it, and per-base qualities are unavailable. From the cysteine up to the phenylalanine, the CDR3 has a length of 15 residues. Of the read, only the CDR3 DNA is kept; its 45 bases are in frame from base 1. The germline V gene (reference sequence) yields MNHEY for CDR1 and SMNVEV for CDR2. V and J are trimmed by 7 bases and 3 bases, and the gene matches miss 9 bases of the junction. This sample stems from a study of regulatory T cells in long-lasting Graves disease (dated by TCRdb to the early 2020s). For the wider study: Patients with newly diagnosed Graves' disease had been on antithyroid drugs for under 3 months. Peripheral blood TCR sequencing and RNA sequencing compared persistent Graves' disease patients with newly diagnosed Graves' disease patients. The study was conducted in China and was registered as a clinical trial. TCR sequencing covered roughly 13 persistent and 20 newly diagnosed Graves' disease patients, some 35 samples in total. Study-wide findings and limitations: Persistent patients shared more public clonotypes among themselves (around 3,000) than newly diagnosed patients did (approximately 970). Persistent disease showed preferential use of TRBV28, TRBJ1-2 and TRBJ2-5, whereas newly diagnosed disease favored TRBV20-1 and TRBJ2-1. As a limitation, the authors acknowledged that the small sample size may reduce accuracy. Only peripheral blood was studied, because thyroid tissue, the primary lesion, was inaccessible. Only the TCR beta chain was sequenced and analyzed. Compared with newly diagnosed patients, persistent Graves' disease patients had lower TCR Shannon entropy and fewer highly expanded clones, which suggests clonal expansion.

The sample's time point label, in plain terms: newly diagnosed GD, antithyroid drugs for less than 3 months. RNA was extracted from PBMCs in TRIzol for both TCR sequencing and RNA sequencing. The diagnosis of Graves' disease was made according to American Thyroid Association guidelines. Patients were recruited from an endocrinology department in Xi'an, China. Each patient gave roughly 10 milliliters of peripheral blood, collected in an EDTA anticoagulant tube. PBMCs were isolated by Ficoll Paque Plus density gradient separation without further T cell sorting. RNA quality was checked with an Agilent 2100 Bioanalyzer and agarose gel, and concentration with a NanoDrop 2000. Libraries were constructed by multiplex PCR. Sequencing was carried out with an Illumina HiSeq 4000. CDR3 regions were amplified by Arm-PCR with iRepertoire HTBI primers to construct TCR beta libraries. Before sequencing, the PCR products went through gel purification. As for how the authors treated the data: Across samples, about 64 TRBV and approximately 15 TRBJ segments were identified and used for gene usage analysis of CDR3 amino acid clonotypes. COPE and FqMerger were used to merge the filtered high-quality paired reads into contigs. BLAST was used to align contigs to IMGT TRBV, TRBD and TRBJ reference genes, and CDR3 was defined according to IMGT. Any clonotype with a frequency above 0.1% was classified as a highly expanded clone. Shannon entropy was used to measure repertoire diversity, and the Gini coefficient was used to measure V-J evenness. Clonotypes shared by more than one individual were considered public. In-frame beta chains were kept once TCRdb had trimmed the public reads at Q25 with fastp and called clones with MiXCR. Each CDR3 protein appears once, grouped with its most common genes and DNA. The V and J calls reflect TCRdb's pipeline rather than the authors' work. Within this sample are around 480,000 distinct CDR3 sequences, with around 16% of them counted one time only. The ten largest account for 25% of the sample.

In addition, the sample was reused for a study of T cells in Graves' hyperthyroidism and ophthalmopathy. The second study's authors report: Stable Graves' hyperthyroidism was defined as the absence of progression to ophthalmopathy over 18 months of follow-up. Hyperthyroidism patients were newly diagnosed, had a disease duration of under 2 months, and were aged 18 to 65 years. The study excluded patients with uncontrolled infections, other autoimmune diseases, pregnancy or lactation. Diagnoses were based on clinical symptoms, serum thyroxine and TRAb, thyroid ultrasound and orbital computed tomography. A first-round RT-PCR of the TCR CDR3 used the HTBI primer set with the Qiagen OneStep RT-PCR kit. Most expanded thyroid clonotypes (frequency above 0.001) were also found in blood, which suggests that blood repertoires may mirror thyroid immune responses. In cross-validation, a model built on a 13 V-J signature told ophthalmopathy apart from stable hyperthyroidism with less than 90% sensitivity and roughly 81% specificity, and in testing the same model reached 80%/75%. In validation, the model predicted progression to ophthalmopathy with approximately 71% sensitivity and over 72% specificity, a median of 6.5 months before onset. TCR V-J signatures able to tell the groups apart were searched for in a discovery cohort of 90 to 100 patients, of whom over 40 had Graves' ophthalmopathy and roughly 57 had stable Graves' hyperthyroidism. Prospective prediction of ophthalmopathy was tested in an independent validation cohort consisting of 18 to 20 hyperthyroidism patients and approximately 16 patients who later progressed to ophthalmopathy. The 100 or so discovery patients were randomly divided into training and test sets at a 7:3 ratio. In roughly six Graves' hyperthyroidism patients, the study also compared T-cell repertoires from thyroid tissue with T-cell repertoires from blood. Following sampling, methimazole starting at 30 mg daily was given to hyperthyroidism patients, and high-dose intravenous methylprednisolone was given to ophthalmopathy patients. Libraries were constructed in a second round of multiplex PCR, after which size selection and purification were carried out. Paired-end sequencing of the libraries was performed with 100 bp reads on an Illumina HiSeq2000. Raw data were processed with SOAPnuke, discarding reads with adapters, uncalled bases, mean Phred below 15, or no exact constant-primer or identifier match. COPE v1.2.5 was used to merge the high-quality paired reads, and each unique nucleotide sequence was defined as a clonotype. MiTCR v1.1 was used to align clonotypes to the IMGT TRBV, TRBD and TRBJ reference segments. The analysis included only V-J combinations with a frequency above 0.0001, which together covered 99% to 99.2% of the repertoires. A TCS score was defined as the ratio of F50 (clonal expansion) to E x V (chaos), with BLOSUM62-based TCRdist applied between CDR3 peptides within each V-J. Welch's t-statistics and random forest reduced fewer than 550 V-J features to about 12, which were used in a naive Bayes classifier (R e1071). No statistical method was used to set the sample size in advance, and investigators knew the group allocation. The paper describes TCR Vbeta CDR3 sequencing of more than 120 peripheral blood samples, made up of roughly 40 ophthalmopathy patients, around 78 hyperthyroidism patients and approximately 17 progressor patients.

The V and J genes are TRBV27 and TRBJ2-7; TRBD2 fits 10 bases in the junction. The source was peripheral blood mononuclear cells (PBMCs), collected at new diagnosis, from a patient treated with antithyroid drugs. The receptor comes from a woman aged 35 to 60 with Graves disease. Donor details come from another sample of the same person, matched by shared clones. The nucleotide sequence reads TGTGCCAGCAAGGTCGAACTAGCGGGGATCTACGAGCAGTACTTC. It translates as CASKVELAGIYEQYF.